This T cell receptor (beta chain) came from a study of T cell responses to AZD1222 COVID-19 vaccine (dated by TCRdb to about 2021). Background on the whole study: TCR sequencing was performed for 233 trial participants, of whom about 200 were given two doses of AZD1222 and around 25 were given two doses of MenACWY control vaccine. Trial participants were enrolled by age into 18-55, 56-69 and 70-plus year subgroups, with around 140, 26 and 57 TCR-sequenced participants respectively. What the authors observed across the whole study: After two AZD1222 doses, spike-specific TCR breadth and depth were significantly higher than at day 0 and than in MenACWY recipients. The vaccine-associated CD4 TCRs covered the entire spike protein, and the dominant responses fell in regions 160-218 and 743-854. Participants were mostly white British and included more females than males, and it was suggested by the authors that clonal diversity may have been underestimated. Conclusions about previously exposed vaccinees were limited because only six or seven AZD1222 recipients were SARS-CoV-2 seropositive at baseline. Because no samples from the day 14 peak response were available, repertoires could be characterized only after the peak T cell response. Reportedly, almost half of the unique spike-specific TCRs recognized epitopes lying outside the regions that are mutated in the B.1.351 and B.1.1.7 variants. In the small 56-69-year group, the increase in depth fell short of significance, most likely because of low power.

This clone was seen a single time. Its antigen remains unidentified. Base quality data are lacking; no much larger clone is found one base away. The CDR3 regions of human TCRbeta chains were analyzed by immunosequencing. In the paper's pipeline: TCRs in the repertoires were compared against a reference library of SARS-CoV-2-specific TCRs that had been generated with the MIRA antigen-specificity platform. Breadth was defined as the fraction of unique TCRs that were SARS-CoV-2-associated. Depth was defined as the fraction of total T cells that were SARS-CoV-2-associated. Using the MIRA data, every spike-specific TCR was mapped to the spike region that the TCR reacted to and assigned to either a CD4 or a CD8 class. Log10-transformed breadth and depth values were compared by one-way ANOVA with Sidak's multiple comparisons tests. This immuneACCESS table, as held by TCRdb, lists in-frame sequences with V and J called but not all clones. Of the missing ones, under half trace to an unresolved V gene in checked studies; the others have no known cause. From that table come the V and J calls and clone size; the DNA was used to work out D and trimming. For this sample there are under 110,000 clones; 80% to 95% appear just once. The top ten constitute roughly 8% of the sample.

The time point label, read with the paper, signifies: about 28 days (+/-7) after the second vaccine dose. Because spike-specific TCR depth and breadth did not differ between the two schedules, AZD1222 recipients who got a second dose at roughly 4 weeks were pooled with those who got a second dose at roughly 12 weeks. Vaccinee samples came from UK trials COV001 and COV002, including a single-blind randomized controlled phase 2/3 trial of AZD1222 (ChAdOx1 nCoV-19) in healthy adults. For TCRbeta chain sequencing, PBMC samples were collected from trial participants at day 0 and at day 28 after the second dose. The source material was peripheral blood, sampled 28 days after the second AZD1222 dose. This TCR was recovered from an adult who received the AZD1222 COVID-19 vaccine.

The CDR3 here reads CASSTGGAGGQETQYF. The nucleotides read TGTGCCAGTAGTACCGGGGGAGCAGGGGGTCAAGAGACCCAGTACTTC. The chain is made from TRBV19 and TRBJ2-5; 7 matching bases give a weak D call of TRBD1. The CDR3 contains 16 residues, cysteine and phenylalanine counted. The sequence is cut down to CDR3 DNA, 48 bases in frame from base 1. The germline V gene (reference sequence) specifies LNHDA as CDR1 and SQIVND as CDR2. V is shortened by 4 bases, J by 2 bases, and the region joining them spans 17 bases.